These 18 T cell receptor beta chains came from one sample sequenced in a study of cytomegalovirus exposure and HLA in healthy donors. In the PCR, 60 Vbeta and 13 Jbeta primers were used. Assay used: immunoSEQ multiplex PCR; TCRdb lists only in-frame clones, some missing. The sample table sets out about 130,000 clones. Input material: PBMCs. These receptors all stem from a woman between 40 and 55 years old in good health and CMV-seropositive.

The V call is TRBV27, the J call TRBJ1-1, with D uncertain. The germline V and J ends were trimmed by 1 base and 2 bases, with 17 bases remaining between them. The germline CDR1 and CDR2 sequences are MNHEY and SMNVEV (reference sequence). The CDR3 sequence is 17 residues long. CDR3 in DNA: TGTGCCAGCAGTTTATTTGGATCAAAAGCAGGTAACACTGAAGCTTTCTTT. It encodes CASSLFGSKAGNTEAFF.

The chain has TRBV7-9 and TRBJ2-7; D unclear. V was trimmed by 0 bases and J by 7 bases, leaving 7 bases between them. Germline V CDR1 and CDR2: SEHNR, FQNEAQ (reference sequence). CDR3 length equals 12 residues. The CDR3 loop is CASSLAGEEQYF. CDR3 DNA sequence: TGTGCCAGCAGCTTAGCTGGTGAGGAGCAGTACTTC.

The genes are TRBV27 and TRBJ1-2; TRBD1 matches at 9 bases. J was trimmed by 4 bases and V by 7 bases; bases with no gene match: 4. The CDR3 runs to 13 residues. Germline values: CDR1 MNHEY, CDR2 SMNVEV (reference sequence). This CDR3 reads CASTSGQGYGYTF. The CDR3 DNA is TGTGCCAGCACCTCGGGACAGGGCTATGGCTACACCTTC.

The V and J genes are TRBV30 and TRBJ1-4, with 8 bases that match TRBD1. V was pared by 0 bases and J by 8 bases, with 5 bases of the junction left unmatched. The CDR3 extends over 14 amino acids. CDR1 and CDR2 from the germline V gene are GTSNPN and SVGIG (reference sequence). The CDR3 DNA reads TGTGCCTGGAGTGTAACAGGGGGAAGAGAAAAACTGTTTTTT. Protein: CAWSVTGGREKLFF. The full variable domain, in which reference TRBV30 and TRBJ1-4 provide the parts outside the CDR3, is SQTIHQWPATLVQPVGSPLSLECTVEGTSNPNLYWYRQAAGRGLQLLFYSVGIGQISSEVPQNLSASRPQDRQFILSSKKLLLSDSGFYLCAWSVTGGREKLFFGSGTQLSVL.

The chain has TRBV18 and TRBJ1-4; unclear D gene. Germline assignment: CDR1 KGHSH and CDR2 LQKENI. Trimming left V 5 bases short and J 0 bases short, with 10 bases between. CDR3 size: 15 residues. The CDR3 reads CASSSRAATNEKLFF. The CDR3, as DNA: TGTGCCAGCTCATCGCGGGCTGCAACTAATGAAAAACTGTTTTTT.

V is TRBV10-3 and J is TRBJ1-2; D gene unclear. The CDR3 contains 13 residues. Per germline, CDR1 ENHRY and CDR2 SYGVKD. V was clipped by 3 bases and J by 0 bases, with 5 bases between them. The DNA of the CDR3 is TGTGCCATCAGTGACCGTCCTAACTATGGCTACACCTTC. Protein sequence: CAISDRPNYGYTF.

This chain connects TRBV27 to TRBJ2-1; 7 nucleotides match TRBD1. The V segment lost 5 bases and the J segment 3 bases; nucleotides outside the gene matches: 4. The CDR3 runs to 14 residues. Germline CDR1 and CDR2: MNHEY and SMNVEV (reference sequence). The CDR3 spells CASSTTGNYNEQFF. The CDR3 coding sequence is TGTGCCAGCAGTACGACAGGGAACTACAATGAGCAGTTCTTC.

The chain couples TRBV7-6 to TRBJ2-1, with 11 bases identical to TRBD1. Trimming removed 1 base from V and 10 bases from J; junction bases left unmatched: 6. CDR1 SGHVS and CDR2 FNYEAQ come from the germline V gene. This CDR3 has 15 amino acids. The CDR3 coding sequence is TGTGCCAGCAGCTTAGTGGGGACAGGGGGGACCGAGCAGTTCTTC. Translation gives CASSLVGTGGTEQFF.

J is TRBJ1-3 and V is TRBV18; D is possibly TRBD1 (5 bases). The CDR3 consists of 15 residues. The V and J ends lost 8 bases and 2 bases respectively, with 16 bases between them. In germline, CDR1 is KGHSH, CDR2 LQKENI. The CDR3 protein is CASTDGGSTGNTIYF. As DNA, the CDR3 is TGTGCCAGCACGGACGGGGGAAGTACTGGAAACACCATATATTTT.

The chain uses TRBV5-4 and TRBJ1-2, with unresolved D. V lost 3 bases, J lost 4 bases, and 16 bases lay in between. Germline V gene sequence: CDR1 SGHNT, CDR2 YYREEE (reference sequence). This CDR3 comprises 15 residues. The CDR3 loop reads CASSSAARDLYGYTF. CDR3 nucleotides: TGTGCCAGCAGCTCCGCCGCACGGGATCTCTATGGCTACACCTTC.

The chain joins TRBV29-1 to TRBJ2-1; TRBD1 matches 11 bases. This CDR3 is built from 13 residues. The V gene's germline CDR1 is SQVTM and CDR2 ANQGSEA. Trimming took 7 bases from V and 10 from J; bases not matched to a gene: 9. The CDR3 region is CSDTGQGAGEQFF. For the CDR3, the DNA is TGCAGCGATACTGGACAGGGGGCCGGAGAGCAGTTCTTC.

The chain has TRBV6-1 and TRBJ2-1; possibly TRBD2 for D (6 bases). This CDR3 region has 15 residues. Germline V gene lookup returns CDR1 MNHNS and CDR2 SASEGT. Trimming shortened V by 3 bases and J by 9 bases, and 18 bases separated the two germline ends. The CDR3 reads CASSDTGVRTREQFF. In nucleotides, the CDR3 is TGTGCCAGCAGTGATACGGGGGTACGTACCCGTGAGCAGTTCTTC.

The chain has TRBV19 and TRBJ2-3; 7 bases are shared with TRBD1. V gave up 6 bases and J gave up 4 bases; unmatched junction bases: 7. This CDR3 contains 14 residues. Looked up from germline, CDR1 is LNHDA and CDR2 is SQIVND (reference sequence). The CDR3 coding sequence is TGTGCCAGTAGAGAGGGGGCGACGGCAGATACGCAGTATTTT. It codes for CASREGATADTQYF.

This sequence joins TRBV5-5 and TRBJ1-2, with D tentatively TRBD1 (5 bases). This CDR3 has 14 residues. CDR1 and CDR2 (germline): SGHKS, YYEKEE (reference sequence). Deletions cut 1 base from V and 8 bases from J, with 15 bases between. CDR3 DNA sequence: TGTGCCAGCAGCTTGTCTCGGGGAGGGGAGGGCTACACCTTC. Protein product: CASSLSRGGEGYTF. The full variable domain, with the rest looked up from reference TRBV5-5 and TRBJ1-2, is DAGVTQSPTHLIKTRGQQVTLRCSPISGHKSVSWYQQVLGQGPQFIFQYYEKEERGRGNFPDRFSARQFPNYSSELNVNALLLGDSALYLCASSLSRGGEGYTFGSGTRLTVV.

The chain has TRBV7-8 and TRBJ2-1, with 9 bases matching TRBD2. CDR1 is SGHVS, CDR2 FQNEAQ, per germline. This CDR3 has 16 amino acids. V lost 3 bases, J lost 7 bases, and 10 bases stayed unmatched. The CDR3 here is CASSLSSGRSNNEQFF. CDR3 nucleotides: TGTGCCAGCAGCTTGAGCAGCGGGAGGTCTAATAATGAGCAGTTCTTC.

This sequence joins TRBV6-5 and TRBJ2-5; 8 bases align to TRBD2. The end of the DNA aligns better with TRBJ2-7, so the J call may be wrong. The length of the CDR3 is 15 residues. The germline gives CDR1 MNHEY, CDR2 SVGAGI. Here the CDR3 reads CASSWSGSGSYEQYF. CDR3 in DNA: TGTGCCAGCAGTTGGAGCGGGAGTGGCTCCTACGAGCAGTACTTC.

This chain links TRBV7-8 with TRBJ1-5; D might be TRBD1 (5 bases). V gave up 3 bases and J gave up 7 bases, with 10 bases separating them. CDR3 length: 13 residues. Germline V gene sequence: CDR1 SGHVS, CDR2 FQNEAQ. DNA of the CDR3: TGTGCCAGCAGCTTGCAGGGTCCACAGCCCCAGCATTTT. It specifies CASSLQGPQPQHF.

About this clone itself: Other nucleotide sequences from this sample produce the same CDR3. This rearrangement joins TRBV27 to TRBJ2-1; the match to TRBD2 covers 15 bases. The CDR3 has 14 residues. Trimming cost V 6 bases and J 8 bases; bases outside gene matches: 2. Germline CDR1 MNHEY, CDR2 SMNVEV (reference sequence). CDR3 coding DNA: TGTGCCAGCAGGGGACTAGCGGGAGGATATGAGCAGTTCTTC. As protein: CASRGLAGGYEQFF.